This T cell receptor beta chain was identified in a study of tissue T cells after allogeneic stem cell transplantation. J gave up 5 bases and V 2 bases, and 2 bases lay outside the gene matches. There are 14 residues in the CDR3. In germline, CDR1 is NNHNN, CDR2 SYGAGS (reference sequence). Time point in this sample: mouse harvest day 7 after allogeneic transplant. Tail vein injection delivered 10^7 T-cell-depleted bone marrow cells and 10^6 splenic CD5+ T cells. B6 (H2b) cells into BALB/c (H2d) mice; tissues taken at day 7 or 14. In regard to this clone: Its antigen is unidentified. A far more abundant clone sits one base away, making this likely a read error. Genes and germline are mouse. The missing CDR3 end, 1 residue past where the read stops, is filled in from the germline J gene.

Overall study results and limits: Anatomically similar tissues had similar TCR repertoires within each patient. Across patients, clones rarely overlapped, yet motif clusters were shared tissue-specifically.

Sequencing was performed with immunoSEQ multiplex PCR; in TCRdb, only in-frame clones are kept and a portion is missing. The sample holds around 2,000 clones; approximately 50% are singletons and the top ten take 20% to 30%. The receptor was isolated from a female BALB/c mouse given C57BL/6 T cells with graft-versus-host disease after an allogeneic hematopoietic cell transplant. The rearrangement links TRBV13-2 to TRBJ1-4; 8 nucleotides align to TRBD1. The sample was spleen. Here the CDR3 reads CASGDRGRNERLFF. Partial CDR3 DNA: TGTGCCAGCGGTGACAGGGGGCGAAACGAAAGATTATTT.